Listed below are T cell receptor beta chains from one sample, sequenced in a study of beta chain features in type 1 diabetes. Produced via immunoSEQ multiplex PCR; TCRdb's table is partial and in-frame only. The sample comprises about 640,000 clones, 9.5% to 15% of which are singletons, and 0.095% to 0.15% rests with the top ten. The specimen was naive CD4+ T cells from blood. The source is a man under 40 with type 1 diabetes. CDR3s include the opening cysteine and the closing phenylalanine or tryptophan. D genes are given only for firm matches. Where a row states a size, it is once, few, many or the class of an expanded clone; other rows omit it.

.	TRBJ2-5	.	TRBV6-1	TGTGCCAGCAGTTTCGACAGAGCCCTCCAAGAGACCCAGTACTTC	CASSFDRALQETQYF
TRBD2	TRBJ2-3	few	TRBV4-2	TGTGCCAGCAGCCAAGAAATAGCGGGGGGAGATACGCAGTATTTT	CASSQEIAGGDTQYF
TRBD2	TRBJ2-1	.	TRBV10-3	TGTGCCATCAGTGAGTCCTCGCGGGGGGGCAGAAATGAGCAGTTCTTC	CAISESSRGGRNEQFF
.	TRBJ2-4	many	TRBV28	TGTGCCAGCAGTTATTCTGGGAACATTCAGTACTTC	CASSYSGNIQYF
.	TRBJ1-6	few	TRBV5-1	TGCGCCAGCAGCTTGGGTCAGGGAGCAAATTCACCCCTCCACTTT	CASSLGQGANSPLHF
TRBD2	TRBJ2-3	few	TRBV4-3	TGCGCCAGCAGCCAAGATCAGGGCCTAGCGGGGAGCACAGATACGCAGTATTTT	CASSQDQGLAGSTDTQYF
.	TRBJ1-5	.	TRBV6-5	TGTGCCAGCAGTTACTCGATGCGGTCAAATCAGCCCCAGCATTTT	CASSYSMRSNQPQHF
.	TRBJ2-4	few	TRBV5-6	TGTGCCAGCAGTTTTGGGGGCAACGAAAACATTCAGTACTTC	CASSFGGNENIQYF
.	TRBJ2-7	few	TRBV5-1	TGCGCCAGCAGCTTGGACGGTAAATACGAGCAGTACTTC	CASSLDGKYEQYF
.	TRBJ2-1	few	TRBV2	TGTGCCAGCCGTAGTGTGCGACAGTCCTACAATGAGCAGTTCTTC	CASRSVRQSYNEQFF
TRBD2	TRBJ2-5	few	TRBV28	TGTGCCAGCAGACGATTAGCGGGGGGACCTACCCAGTACTTC	CASRRLAGGPTQYF
.	TRBJ1-2	few	TRBV30	TGTGCCTGGAGTGACCAGGGAGATGGCTACACCTTC	CAWSDQGDGYTF
.	TRBJ2-2	few	TRBV11-1	TGTGCCAGCAGCTTAAATTCCCCGGCGAACACCGGGGAGCTGTTTTTT	CASSLNSPANTGELFF
TRBD1	TRBJ2-7	.	TRBV28	TGTGCCAGCAGTTTACAGGGGGCGAGGAACGAGCAGTACTTC	CASSLQGARNEQYF
.	TRBJ2-7	few	TRBV6-5	TGTGCCAGCAGTCCCCCGGCATCCCGGGGCGAGCAGTACTTC	CASSPPASRGEQYF
.	TRBJ2-1	few	TRBV9	TGTGCCAGCAGCGTAGTTGATGGCCCCTACAATGAGCAGTTCTTC	CASSVVDGPYNEQFF
.	TRBJ1-3	few	TRBV30	TGTGCCTGGAGTGGTCGGGACACCATATATTTT	CAWSGRDTIYF
.	TRBJ1-2	few	TRBV27	TGTGCCACCCGCAGGGGAAGTAACTATGGCTACACCTTC	CATRRGSNYGYTF